Listed below are T cell receptor beta chains from one sample, sequenced in a study of identical twins. TCRdb passed the 5' RACE reads through MiXCR, listing each CDR3 protein once. The sample carries hundreds of thousands of distinct CDR3 sequences, 9% to 15% recorded once. These same data were also listed under a study on yellow fever vaccine responses in identical twins.

The sample was PBMCs. The receptor set was obtained from a woman aged 18-29 years in good health. Both conserved end residues are part of each CDR3. The order of the fields is D gene, V gene, J gene, clone size, CDR3 DNA, CDR3 protein. The D gene is left open where the match is weak. Clone size is shown for a subset of rows, as once, few, many or a class of expanded clone.

-	TRBV4-2	TRBJ1-1	many	TGTGCCAGCAGCCAAGTGGTCTTGGGGGACACTGAAGCTTTCTTT	CASSQVVLGDTEAFF
-	TRBV5-1	TRBJ1-4	-	TGCGCCAGCACCCCGGATCAAACTAATGAAAAACTGTTTTTT	CASTPDQTNEKLFF
TRBD1	TRBV2	TRBJ1-6	-	TGTGCCAGCAGTGCAGGGGGCAGGTCACCCCTCCACTTT	CASSAGGRSPLHF
-	TRBV3-1	TRBJ2-2	-	TGTGCCAGCAGCCAAGATACGGCAAACACCGGGGAGCTGTTTTTT	CASSQDTANTGELFF
TRBD2	TRBV15	TRBJ2-3	-	TGTGCCACCAGCAGAGATCGGGAGGGCCCGGATACGCAGTATTTT	CATSRDREGPDTQYF
-	TRBV15	TRBJ2-1	-	TGTGCCACCAGCAGAGATTTTGGCAGACATTCTTTC	CATSRDFGRHSF
-	TRBV28	TRBJ1-5	few	TGTGCCAGCAGGCCCGACGCGGGGCCCCAGCATTTT	CASRPDAGPQHF
-	TRBV9	TRBJ2-3	few	TGTGCCAGCAGCGTAGGTACTCAAACTCCGTATTTACCCACAGATACGCAGTATTTT	CASSVGTQTPYLPTDTQYF
-	TRBV3-1	TRBJ2-5	-	TGTGCCAGCAGGCTTGTGGGCCAAGAGACCCAGTACTTC	CASRLVGQETQYF
-	TRBV5-1	TRBJ2-7	few	TGCGCCAGCAGCTTGGGACAGAGAGTCTACGAGCAGTACTTC	CASSLGQRVYEQYF
-	TRBV10-3	TRBJ1-5	-	TGTGCCATCCCCAACAAGACAGAGAATAGCAATCAGCCCCAGCATTTT	CAIPNKTENSNQPQHF
TRBD1	TRBV3-1	TRBJ2-1	-	TGTGCCAGCAGCCAAAGGGACAGGGGCGTTCCTGAGCAGTTCTTC	CASSQRDRGVPEQFF
TRBD1	TRBV2	TRBJ2-1	-	TGTGCCAGCAGTGTTTTCGTGCGGGACAGGAAGTTCTTC	CASSVFVRDRKFF
-	TRBV7-2	TRBJ2-1	few	TGTGCCAGCAGCTTAGCGCCGGGAGTGGCGAATGAGCAGTTCTTC	CASSLAPGVANEQFF
-	TRBV7-9	TRBJ1-3	few	TGTGCCAGCAGCCTAAATATCCGTAGCTCTGGAAACACCATATATTTT	CASSLNIRSSGNTIYF
TRBD1	TRBV7-9	TRBJ2-1	many	TGTGCCAGCAGCTACCCGGGACAGGGGGCCGTTAATGAGCAGTTCTTC	CASSYPGQGAVNEQFF
TRBD2	TRBV5-1	TRBJ2-7	-	TGCGCCAGCAGCACATGGGGACTAGCGGGAGACCACGAGCAGTACTTC	CASSTWGLAGDHEQYF
TRBD1	TRBV20-1	TRBJ1-1	few	TGCAGTCCGACAGGGAATCAGCACACTGAAGCTTTCTTT	CSPTGNQHTEAFF
-	TRBV7-9	TRBJ2-3	-	TGTGCCAGCAGCCCTTTCCGACTAGTCCCCACAGATACGCAGTATTTT	CASSPFRLVPTDTQYF
TRBD2	TRBV10-3	TRBJ2-5	-	TGTGCCATGGGAGGGGCCGGGGTGGACATCCAAGAGACCCAGTACTTC	CAMGGAGVDIQETQYF
-	TRBV4-1	TRBJ2-6	few	TGCGCCAGCAGCCAAGGATTCGTCTCCGGGGCCAACGTCCTGACTTTC	CASSQGFVSGANVLTF
TRBD2	TRBV20-1	TRBJ2-1	-	TGCAGTGCTAGAGATCCCCGGCTAGCGGGAGGGGGTGAGCAGTTCTTC	CSARDPRLAGGGEQFF
TRBD1	TRBV7-2	TRBJ2-2	few	TGTGCCAGCAGCTTATTTGGGACAGGGAGCACCGGGGAGCTGTTTTTT	CASSLFGTGSTGELFF
-	TRBV12-3/TRBV12-4	TRBJ2-1	-	TGTGCCAGCAGACCCCGACCCCGCCTAGGCTCCTACAATGAGCAGTTCTTC	CASRPRPRLGSYNEQFF
-	TRBV4-1	TRBJ2-1	few	TGCGCCAGCAGCCTTGACAGGAGCCGCTACAATGAGCAGTTCTTC	CASSLDRSRYNEQFF
TRBD1	TRBV6-1	TRBJ2-1	-	TGTGCCAGCAGCACCCTCGCCGGGACAGGGGACAATGAGCAGTTCTTC	CASSTLAGTGDNEQFF
-	TRBV29-1	TRBJ2-1	few	TGCAGGGAGCGGGACAATGAGCAGTTCTTC	CRERDNEQFF
TRBD1	TRBV6-1	TRBJ2-7	-	TGTGCCAGCAGTGGCCGGGACAGGGTTAACTACGAGCAGTACTTC	CASSGRDRVNYEQYF
-	TRBV7-9	TRBJ1-2	few	TGTGCCAGCAGCAACACAGGGTACTATGGCTACACCTTC	CASSNTGYYGYTF
-	TRBV4-2	TRBJ1-1	many	TGTGCCAGCAGCCAAATTCCAGGGGACACTGAAGCTTTCTTT	CASSQIPGDTEAFF
TRBD2	TRBV20-1	TRBJ2-5	many	TGCAGTGCTAGACCTAGCGGGGGTTGGGAGACCCAGTACTTC	CSARPSGGWETQYF
TRBD1	TRBV20-1	TRBJ2-5	few	TGCAGTGCTAAGACAGGGGATACCCAAGAGACCCAGTACTTC	CSAKTGDTQETQYF
TRBD2	TRBV7-3	TRBJ2-1	-	TGTGCCAGCAGCCTACGGACTAGCGGGAGTGTGAATGAGCAGTTCTTC	CASSLRTSGSVNEQFF
-	TRBV19	TRBJ2-2	-	TGTGCCAGTAGTGCCCGAGGGGGTTCCAACCCATCGAACACCGGGGAGCTGTTTTTT	CASSARGGSNPSNTGELFF
TRBD1	TRBV19	TRBJ1-5	-	TGTGCCAGTAGACCACTCCGGGACAGGGTCAGACAGCCCCAGCATTTT	CASRPLRDRVRQPQHF
-	TRBV29-1	TRBJ2-2	few	TGCAGCGTTGCCCAGGGTGCCGGGGAGCTGTTTTTT	CSVAQGAGELFF
-	TRBV7-9	TRBJ2-1	-	TGTGCCAGCAGCTCTTCTCCCGATGAGCAGTTCTTC	CASSSSPDEQFF
-	TRBV9	TRBJ1-1	-	TGTGCCAGCAGCGTAAATGACCGACCTGAAGCTTTCTTT	CASSVNDRPEAFF
-	TRBV7-3	TRBJ2-3	few	TGTGCCAGCAGCGAGGGGGGATTCACAGATACGCAGTATTTT	CASSEGGFTDTQYF
TRBD2	TRBV27	TRBJ2-7	-	TGTGCCAGCAGTTTTAGACTAGCGGGAGCCTCGGGGCGGGAGCAGTACTTC	CASSFRLAGASGREQYF
-	TRBV20-1	TRBJ1-1	few	TGCAGTGCTAGCGCGGACAGAAAGAACACTGAAGCTTTCTTT	CSASADRKNTEAFF